These 18 T cell receptor beta chains were all obtained from the same sample, sequenced in a study of cytomegalovirus exposure and HLA in healthy donors. Clones were sequenced by immunoSEQ multiplex PCR, and TCRdb holds only the in-frame ones, with some missing. The sample has around 55,000 clones, about nine tenths seen once. Input material: PBMCs. The receptor source for this set is a man between 18 and 29 years old in good health and CMV-seronegative.

The rearrangement joins TRBV7-2 to TRBJ2-5; 7 nucleotides agree with TRBD1. The CDR3 is 15 residues long. Trimming cost V 1 base and J 2 bases; bases outside gene matches: 4. CDR1 and CDR2 (germline): SGHTA, FQGNSA. CDR3 coding DNA: TGTGCCAGCAGCTTAGACGGCAGGGGGCAAGAGACCCAGTACTTC. It yields the protein CASSLDGRGQETQYF.

This chain uses TRBV13 with TRBJ1-2; 7 positions agree with TRBD1. From germline, CDR1 is PRHDT and CDR2 FYEKMQ (reference sequence). This CDR3 contains 15 residues. V shed 1 base and J 3 bases; nucleotides not matched to a gene: 5. This CDR3 is CASSLDLGTDYGYTF. In DNA, the CDR3 is TGTGCCAGCAGCTTAGATTTGGGGACAGACTATGGCTACACCTTC.

The chain recombines TRBV18 with TRBJ1-2, with 8 bases aligning to TRBD1. The CDR3 extends over 14 amino acids. The V segment lost 2 bases and the J segment 3 bases; nucleotides outside the gene matches: 2. Per the germline V gene, CDR1 is KGHSH and CDR2 is LQKENI. The CDR3 loop reads CASSPWGQDYGYTF. The CDR3 coding sequence is TGTGCCAGCTCACCATGGGGACAGGACTATGGCTACACCTTC. Looking up the rest from reference TRBV18 and TRBJ1-2 gives the full variable domain: NAGVMQNPRHLVRRRGQEARLRCSPMKGHSHVYWYRQLPEEGLKFMVYLQKENIIDESGMPKERFSAEFPKEGPSILRIQQVVRGDSAAYFCASSPWGQDYGYTFGSGTRLTVV.

The table lists this clone with a count of one. The genes are TRBV28 and TRBJ1-5; D not resolved. V was shortened by 6 bases and J by 9 bases, with 12 bases between the two germline ends. Looked up from germline, CDR1 is MDHEN and CDR2 is SYDVKM. This CDR3 has 12 residues. The CDR3 spells CASSPQVGPQHF. CDR3 sequence (DNA): TGTGCCAGCAGCCCGCAGGTTGGGCCCCAGCATTTT.

J is TRBJ2-5 and V is TRBV11-2; D possibly corresponds to TRBD1 (5 bases). The CDR3 totals 13 residues. V was cut by 1 base and J by 6 bases, with 9 bases left in between. The V gene's germline CDR1 is SGHAT and CDR2 FQNNGV. CDR3 sequence reads: CASSLGRAKTQYF. DNA of the CDR3: TGTGCCAGCAGCTTAGGCAGGGCGAAGACCCAGTACTTC.

This sequence joins TRBV5-5 and TRBJ2-7; 9 bases match TRBD2. V was pared by 3 bases and J by 3 bases, with 10 bases of the junction left unmatched. Germline-derived CDR1 and CDR2 are SGHKS and YYEKEE (reference sequence). The CDR3 is 16 amino acids. The CDR3 coding sequence is TGTGCCAGCAGCTCGGGCGGGACTAGCCGATACTACGAGCAGTACTTC. It translates to CASSSGGTSRYYEQYF. Using reference TRBV5-5 and TRBJ2-7 for the parts outside the CDR3, the full variable domain is DAGVTQSPTHLIKTRGQQVTLRCSPISGHKSVSWYQQVLGQGPQFIFQYYEKEERGRGNFPDRFSARQFPNYSSELNVNALLLGDSALYLCASSSGGTSRYYEQYFGPGTRLTVT.

The genes are TRBV6-6 and TRBJ1-2; 10 positions agree with TRBD1. The ends lost 5 bases at V and 5 bases at J; junction bases unmatched: 5. The germline gives CDR1 MNHNY, CDR2 SVGAGI (reference sequence). CDR3 length: 14 amino acids. The CDR3 bases are TGTGCCAGCAGTCCGACAGGGGGCGGATATGGCTACACCTTC. Encoded protein: CASSPTGGGYGYTF.

The chain employs TRBV18 and TRBJ1-3, with 7 bases that match TRBD1. The CDR3 consists of 14 residues. The V gene's germline CDR1 is KGHSH and CDR2 LQKENI. Trimming removed 2 bases from V and 4 bases from J; junction bases left unmatched: 2. The CDR3 protein is CASSPAGQGNTIYF. The CDR3 nucleotides read TGTGCCAGCTCACCAGCGGGACAGGGAAACACCATATATTTT.

This sequence joins TRBV28 and TRBJ1-3, with 8 bases that match TRBD1. Losses at the gene ends were 6 bases for V and 16 bases for J; bases not matched to a gene: 32. The CDR3 extends over 19 amino acids. Germline V gene sequence: CDR1 MDHEN, CDR2 SYDVKM. The chain's CDR3 is CASSYTDRAHLTGHGRTYF. For the CDR3, the DNA is TGTGCCAGCAGCTATACGGACAGGGCCCATCTCACTGGGCATGGACGAACGTATTTT.

This clone appeared a single time. The DNA for the CDR3 is TGTGCCAGCAGCTTCCCGGACAGGGGGAGGCCCCAGCATTTT. Translation gives CASSFPDRGRPQHF. The chain combines TRBV7-2 with TRBJ1-5, with TRBD1 matching over 10 bases. The CDR3 extends over 14 amino acids. V was clipped by 3 bases and J by 9 bases; unmatched bases: 5. The germline gives CDR1 SGHTA, CDR2 FQGNSA.

This chain joins TRBV9 and TRBJ1-3; TRBD1 matches 8 bases. The CDR3 loop spans 14 amino acids. CDR1 SGDLS and CDR2 YYNGEE come from the germline V gene. J lost 7 bases, V lost 3 bases, and 6 bases had no gene match. The CDR3 DNA follows: TGTGCCAGCAGCGCGGACAGGGACCGTAACACCATATATTTT. This gives the protein CASSADRDRNTIYF.

V gene TRBV7-9 combines with J gene TRBJ2-5; 7 bases are shared with TRBD1. V gave up 1 base and J gave up 4 bases; unmatched junction bases: 12. CDR1 and CDR2 (germline): SEHNR, FQNEAQ (reference sequence). The CDR3 has 17 residues. Here the CDR3 reads CASSLGQGPIFLETQYF. CDR3 nucleotide sequence: TGTGCCAGCAGCTTAGGACAGGGACCAATCTTTTTAGAGACCCAGTACTTC.

This clone has just one count. As DNA, the CDR3 is TGTGCCAGCAGCTCCTACGACTCTAGCAATCAGCCCCAGCATTTT. This encodes CASSSYDSSNQPQHF. The chain links TRBV28 to TRBJ1-5; D is unresolved. The V end lost 6 bases, the J end lost 0 bases, and 12 bases lay between the germline ends. The V gene's germline CDR1 is MDHEN and CDR2 SYDVKM. This CDR3 has 15 amino acids.

This clone was found once. The V and J genes are TRBV4-2 and TRBJ2-2, with D perhaps TRBD2 (5 bases). Looked up from germline, CDR1 is LGHNA and CDR2 is YNFKEQ. V was cut by 2 bases and J by 2 bases, with 12 bases left in between. CDR3 length: 16 residues. CDR3 in DNA: TGTGCCAGCAGCCAACGACTACCCCTAAACACCGGGGAGCTGTTTTTT. Translating gives CASSQRLPLNTGELFF.

The chain links TRBV7-9 to TRBJ2-7, with D possibly matching TRBD2 (6 bases). CDR1 is SEHNR, CDR2 FQNEAQ, per germline (reference sequence). V lost 2 bases and J 3 bases, leaving 11 bases between the germline ends. This CDR3 is built from 14 residues. The CDR3 protein is CASSLWDGGYEQYF. CDR3 DNA: TGTGCCAGCAGCTTATGGGACGGGGGCTACGAGCAGTACTTC.

The rearrangement joins TRBV5-1 to TRBJ2-7, with D possibly TRBD1 on 6 matching bases. CDR3 length equals 15 residues. Trimming removed 0 bases from V and 7 bases from J, with 17 bases in between. From germline, CDR1 is SGHRS and CDR2 YFSETQ. CDR3 sequence: CASSLAAAGEVEQYF. In DNA form, the CDR3 reads TGCGCCAGCAGCTTGGCCGCGGCAGGGGAAGTGGAGCAGTACTTC.

This chain joins TRBV4-1 and TRBJ2-7, with D perhaps matching TRBD1 (6 bases). This CDR3 has 15 residues. CDR1 is MGHRA, CDR2 YSYEKL, per germline. V lost 0 bases, J lost 1 base, and 10 bases lay in between. The CDR3: CASSQEGRGSYEQYF. As DNA, the CDR3 is TGCGCCAGCAGCCAAGAGGGAAGGGGGTCCTACGAGCAGTACTTC.

The chain employs TRBV7-2 and TRBJ2-3; 12 positions match TRBD2. The V gene's germline CDR1 is SGHTA and CDR2 FQGNSA. The V segment lost 1 base and the J segment 2 bases; nucleotides outside the gene matches: 7. The CDR3 spans 18 residues. CDR3 nucleotides: TGTGCCAGCAGCTTAGGAGGCCTAGCGGGAGGGGTCACAGATACGCAGTATTTT. This codes for CASSLGGLAGGVTDTQYF.